What follows are 28 T cell receptor beta chains derived from one specimen sequenced in a study of cytomegalovirus exposure and HLA in healthy donors. PCR used 60 Vbeta primers and 13 Jbeta primers. Method: immunoSEQ multiplex PCR; TCRdb's copy keeps in-frame clones and lacks some. The sample includes roughly 130,000 clones, around 70% of them seen just once. The sample taken for sequencing was PBMCs. The receptor set was obtained from a man aged 40-49 years in good health and CMV-seropositive.

The chain uses TRBV5-1 and TRBJ1-2, with unresolved D. From germline, CDR1 is SGHRS and CDR2 YFSETQ. V was clipped by 2 bases and J by 8 bases, with 13 bases between them. The CDR3 has 13 residues. CDR3 loop: CASSLEPSRGYTF. CDR3 nucleotide sequence: TGCGCCAGCAGCTTAGAACCAAGCAGGGGCTACACCTTC.

Here the CDR3 reads CASSRPEVADEQFF. As DNA, the CDR3 is TGTGCCAGTAGTAGGCCAGAGGTAGCGGATGAGCAGTTCTTC. The genes are TRBV19 and TRBJ2-1; possibly TRBD2 for D (6 bases). CDR1 LNHDA and CDR2 SQIVND come from the germline V gene (reference sequence). Trimming stripped 4 bases from V and 8 bases from J, with 15 bases between. This CDR3 spans 14 amino acids.

This clone was counted only a few times. The chain has TRBV10-3 and TRBJ2-7; 8 positions agree with TRBD1. Germline V gene sequence: CDR1 ENHRY, CDR2 SYGVKD. The CDR3 is 15 residues long. J was trimmed by 0 bases and V by 7 bases; bases with no gene match: 8. CDR3 region: CAIMGRQGSSYEQYF. The CDR3 DNA is TGTGCCATCATGGGTCGACAGGGGAGCTCCTACGAGCAGTACTTC.

The chain combines TRBV18 with TRBJ2-2; 7 bases align to TRBD2. This CDR3 region has 17 residues. The J segment lost 0 bases and the V segment lost 1 base, leaving 5 bases of the junction unmatched. CDR1 and CDR2 from the germline V gene are KGHSH and LQKENI. CDR3 nucleotides: TGTGCCAGCTCACCACTTGGGCTAGCGGCGAACACCGGGGAGCTGTTTTTT. Residues: CASSPLGLAANTGELFF.

CDR3 nucleotides: TGTGCCAGCAGCAGGCGGGAAACCTACAATGAGCAGTTCTTC. Its protein is CASSRRETYNEQFF. The V gene is TRBV7-2, the J gene TRBJ2-1, with D possibly matching TRBD2 (6 bases). This CDR3 is built from 14 residues. The V gene lost 5 bases and the J gene lost 2 bases, with 10 bases spanning the gap. In germline, CDR1 is SGHTA, CDR2 FQGNSA. Looking up the rest from reference TRBV7-2 and TRBJ2-1 gives the full variable domain: GAGVSQSPSNKVTEKGKDVELRCDPISGHTALYWYRQSLGQGLEFLIYFQGNSAPDKSGLPSDRFSAERTGGSVSTLTIQRTQQEDSAVYLCASSRRETYNEQFFGPGTRLTVL.

V and J are TRBV30 and TRBJ2-1; the match to TRBD1 covers 8 bases. The CDR3 has 14 amino acids. Trimming took 4 bases from V and 9 from J; bases not matched to a gene: 11. Germline V gene sequence: CDR1 GTSNPN, CDR2 SVGIG (reference sequence). CDR3: CAWMGAGGHGEQFF. The CDR3 nucleotides are TGTGCCTGGATGGGGGCAGGGGGCCATGGTGAGCAGTTCTTC.

In its sample, this clone was seen a few times. The chain's CDR3 is CASSRDRNFYGYTF. The CDR3 nucleotides are TGTGCCAGCAGCCGGGACAGAAATTTCTATGGCTACACCTTC. V and J are TRBV5-4 and TRBJ1-2; 7 nucleotides match TRBD1. Trimming removed 4 bases from V and 4 bases from J; junction bases left unmatched: 7. Germline loops: CDR1 SGHNT, CDR2 YYREEE (reference sequence). The CDR3 loop spans 14 amino acids.

V and J are TRBV4-2 and TRBJ1-2; 8 bases map to TRBD1. With V trimmed by 4 bases and J by 4 bases, 17 bases remained unmatched. In germline, CDR1 is LGHNA, CDR2 YNFKEQ. The CDR3 has 18 residues. CDR3 protein: CASSLGKRQGAGSYGYTF. The CDR3 DNA is TGTGCCAGCAGCCTGGGGAAAAGGCAGGGGGCGGGATCCTATGGCTACACCTTC.

This clone was observed a single time. The CDR3 coding sequence is TGTGCCAGCAGGGGAGGGCCGACCACGCAGTATTTT. Its protein product is CASRGGPTTQYF. The chain recombines TRBV28 with TRBJ2-3; TRBD2 agrees at 7 bases. This CDR3 comprises 12 residues. Trimming took 6 bases from V and 9 from J; bases not matched to a gene: 6. The germline V gene has CDR1 MDHEN and CDR2 SYDVKM.

This CDR3 reads CASREGTEAFF. CDR3 coding DNA: TGTGCCAGCAGGGAGGGGACTGAAGCTTTCTTT. This chain connects TRBV6-5 to TRBJ1-1, with D perhaps matching TRBD1 (5 bases). CDR1 is MNHEY, CDR2 SVGAGI, per germline. V dropped 6 bases and J dropped 5 bases, with 7 bases sitting between them. This CDR3 comprises 11 residues.

This chain links TRBV30 with TRBJ1-2; the D is unclear. This CDR3 is 11 amino acids long. CDR1 and CDR2 (germline): GTSNPN, SVGIG (reference sequence). The V and J ends lost 3 bases and 6 bases respectively, with 8 bases between them. Written as DNA, the CDR3 is TGTGCCTGGAGGGCCGTACATGGCTACACCTTC. Translation gives CAWRAVHGYTF.

This clone has just a few counts. The gene calls are TRBV5-1 and TRBJ2-7; D not resolved. CDR3 size: 12 residues. The germline V gene encodes CDR1 SGHRS and CDR2 YFSETQ. V lost 0 bases, J lost 7 bases, and 8 bases lay in between. CDR3 region: CASSLGVEEQYF. CDR3 sequence (DNA): TGCGCCAGCAGCTTGGGGGTGGAGGAGCAGTACTTC. Looking up the rest from reference TRBV5-1 and TRBJ2-7 gives the full variable domain: KAGVTQTPRYLIKTRGQQVTLSCSPISGHRSVSWYQQTPGQGLQFLFEYFSETQRNKGNFPGRFSGRQFSNSRSEMNVSTLELGDSALYLCASSLGVEEQYFGPGTRLTVT.

This clone was seen many times. J is TRBJ1-5 and V is TRBV19, with TRBD1 matching 7 bases. V lost 3 bases, J lost 7 bases, and 9 bases stayed unmatched. Germline values: CDR1 LNHDA, CDR2 SQIVND (reference sequence). CDR3 size: 15 residues. CDR3 DNA sequence: TGTGCCAGTAGTATCCTGCGACAGGGAGGCCAGCCCCAGCATTTT. Its protein product is CASSILRQGGQPQHF.

This clone was seen only a few times. The rearrangement uses TRBV9 and TRBJ1-5, with D tentatively TRBD1 (6 bases). The CDR3 contains 15 residues. CDR1 is SGDLS, CDR2 YYNGEE, per germline. The V gene lost 0 bases and the J gene lost 5 bases, with 12 bases spanning the gap. The CDR3 coding sequence is TGTGCCAGCAGCGTAGAGGGGGACCGATATCAGCCCCAGCATTTT. Its translation: CASSVEGDRYQPQHF. The complete variable domain, with remaining parts taken from reference TRBV9 and TRBJ1-5, reads DSGVTQTPKHLITATGQRVTLRCSPRSGDLSVYWYQQSLDQGLQFLIQYYNGEERAKGNILERFSAQQFPDLHSELNLSSLELGDSALYFCASSVEGDRYQPQHFGDGTRLSIL.

The chain employs TRBV19 and TRBJ1-2; D may be TRBD1 (6 bases). The CDR3 sequence is 12 residues long. Germline CDR1 LNHDA, CDR2 SQIVND (reference sequence). Trimming took off 8 bases at V and 4 bases at J, with 11 bases between the two ends. The CDR3 is CASQQGSYGYTF. The CDR3, as DNA: TGTGCCAGTCAACAGGGTTCCTATGGCTACACCTTC.

This clone showed up just a few times. The chain links TRBV30 to TRBJ1-2; tentative D call: TRBD1 (5 bases). V was cut by 3 bases and J by 8 bases, with 25 bases left in between. Germline CDR1 reads GTSNPN; CDR2 reads SVGIG (reference sequence). This CDR3 has 16 amino acids. In DNA, the CDR3 is TGTGCCTGGAGGGATCTCCGCAGGGACTTTATAGGAGGCTACACCTTC. Amino acid sequence: CAWRDLRRDFIGGYTF. Full variable domain (missing parts from reference TRBV30 and TRBJ1-2): SQTIHQWPATLVQPVGSPLSLECTVEGTSNPNLYWYRQAAGRGLQLLFYSVGIGQISSEVPQNLSASRPQDRQFILSSKKLLLSDSGFYLCAWRDLRRDFIGGYTFGSGTRLTVV.

The chain recombines TRBV6-5 with TRBJ2-5, with 8 nucleotides matching TRBD2. V was pared by 8 bases and J by 2 bases, with 7 bases of the junction left unmatched. There are 14 residues in the CDR3. The V gene's germline CDR1 is MNHEY and CDR2 SVGAGI. CDR3 nucleotide sequence: TGTGCCAGCCGGGTCGGGGGGGCACAAGAGACCCAGTACTTC. It yields the protein CASRVGGAQETQYF.

V and J are TRBV10-3 and TRBJ1-5; D is perhaps TRBD1 (6 bases). Germline lookup yields CDR1 ENHRY and CDR2 SYGVKD. CDR3 length: 14 amino acids. V was cut by 5 bases and J by 6 bases, with 14 bases left in between. The CDR3 loop is CAISLGEGVQPQHF. The DNA for the CDR3 is TGTGCCATCAGTTTGGGGGAGGGGGTTCAGCCCCAGCATTTT.

The chain has TRBV6-6 and TRBJ2-7; 9 bases line up with TRBD1. The ends lost 6 bases at V and 4 bases at J; junction bases unmatched: 7. The CDR3 loop spans 14 amino acids. CDR1 and CDR2 (germline): MNHNY, SVGAGI (reference sequence). The DNA of the CDR3 is TGTGCCAGCAGGTGGGGACAGGGTAGTTACGAGCAGTACTTC. This gives the protein CASRWGQGSYEQYF.

This clone was observed a single time. CDR3 amino acids: CAISTRSYEQYF. Here the CDR3 DNA reads TGTGCCATCAGTACCAGATCCTACGAGCAGTACTTC. The gene calls are TRBV10-3 and TRBJ2-7; D is ambiguous. The V and J ends lost 5 bases and 1 base respectively, with 6 bases between them. Germline CDR1 reads ENHRY; CDR2 reads SYGVKD. The CDR3 is 12 residues long.

In nucleotides, the CDR3 is TGTGCCAGCTCACCGCTACAGGGTGGGGAGACCCAGTACTTC. This gives the protein CASSPLQGGETQYF. This chain uses TRBV18 with TRBJ2-5; D possibly corresponds to TRBD1 (6 bases). The CDR3 runs 14 residues. Germline CDR1 KGHSH, CDR2 LQKENI. Trimming took 3 bases from V and 5 from J, leaving 13 bases between them.

The V call is TRBV6-5, the J call TRBJ2-7; D possibly corresponds to TRBD1 (6 bases). The CDR3 totals 15 residues. Germline CDR1 reads MNHEY; CDR2 reads SVGAGI. The V end lost 6 bases, the J end lost 3 bases, and 18 bases lay between the germline ends. The CDR3 region is CASRTTGSGGYEQYF. The CDR3 DNA follows: TGTGCCAGCAGAACAACAGGGTCAGGAGGCTACGAGCAGTACTTC.

The V and J genes are TRBV25-1 and TRBJ2-7, with no clear D. Trimming pared 5 bases from V and 3 bases from J, leaving 2 bases between. The CDR3 sequence is 10 residues long. Germline loops: CDR1 MGHDK, CDR2 SYGVNS. This CDR3 is CASSHYEQYF. DNA of the CDR3: TGTGCCAGCAGTCACTACGAGCAGTACTTC.

The chain carries TRBV6-4 and TRBJ1-1; weak D call: TRBD1 (6 bases). The CDR3 loop spans 13 amino acids. The germline V gene has CDR1 MRHNA and CDR2 SNTAGT. V dropped 5 bases and J dropped 1 base, with 8 bases sitting between them. Written as DNA, the CDR3 is TGTGCCAGCAGTCGGACAGCGAACACTGAAGCTTTCTTT. Protein product: CASSRTANTEAFF.

The chain carries TRBV19 and TRBJ2-6; 12 bases agree with TRBD1. Germline V gene lookup returns CDR1 LNHDA and CDR2 SQIVND (reference sequence). The CDR3 consists of 16 residues. V lost 3 bases to trimming and J lost 12 bases; unmatched junction nucleotides: 9. The CDR3: CASSMDRDRGQGVLTF. As DNA, the CDR3 is TGTGCCAGTAGTATGGACCGGGACAGGGGGCAAGGCGTCCTGACTTTC.

This clone was seen just once. V and J are TRBV18 and TRBJ2-5; D is possibly TRBD1 (6 bases). Germline V lookup: CDR1 KGHSH, CDR2 LQKENI. CDR3 length: 13 residues. V lost 6 bases, J lost 3 bases, and 11 bases lay in between. The CDR3 loop is CASSSDRKETQYF. As DNA, the CDR3 is TGTGCCAGCTCGTCCGACAGGAAAGAGACCCAGTACTTC.

This clone was seen only once. The chain has TRBV2 and TRBJ1-1; 9 positions agree with TRBD1. This CDR3 contains 16 residues. The germline gives CDR1 SNHLY, CDR2 FYNNEI. V gave up 5 bases and J gave up 0 bases; unmatched junction bases: 7. The CDR3 here is CASSPRTGALNTEAFF. The DNA of the CDR3 is TGTGCCAGCAGTCCTCGGACAGGGGCCTTGAACACTGAAGCTTTCTTT.

V usage is TRBV2 and J usage is TRBJ2-7; 10 positions agree with TRBD2. CDR1 is SNHLY and CDR2 is FYNNEI in the germline V gene. Trimming removed 3 bases from V and 5 bases from J; junction bases left unmatched: 7. CDR3 length equals 15 residues. CDR3 loop: CASSDVVAGGHEQYF. In DNA form, the CDR3 reads TGTGCCAGCAGTGATGTGGTAGCGGGAGGACACGAGCAGTACTTC.